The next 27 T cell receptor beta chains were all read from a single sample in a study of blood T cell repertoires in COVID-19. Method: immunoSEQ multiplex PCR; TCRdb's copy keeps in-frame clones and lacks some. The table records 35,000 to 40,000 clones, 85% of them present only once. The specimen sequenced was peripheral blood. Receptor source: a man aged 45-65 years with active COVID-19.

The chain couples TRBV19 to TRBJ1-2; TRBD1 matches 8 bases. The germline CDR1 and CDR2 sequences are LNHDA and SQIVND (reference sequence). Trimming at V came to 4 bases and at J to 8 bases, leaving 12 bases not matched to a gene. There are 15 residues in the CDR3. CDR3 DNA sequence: TGTGCCAGTAGTACCCTGGACAGGGAAATATTCGGCTACACCTTC. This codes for CASSTLDREIFGYTF. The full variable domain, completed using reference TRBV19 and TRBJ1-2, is DGGITQSPKYLFRKEGQNVTLSCEQNLNHDAMYWYRQDPGQGLRLIYYSQIVNDFQKGDIAEGYSVSREKKESFPLTVTSAQKNPTAFYLCASSTLDREIFGYTFGSGTRLTVV.

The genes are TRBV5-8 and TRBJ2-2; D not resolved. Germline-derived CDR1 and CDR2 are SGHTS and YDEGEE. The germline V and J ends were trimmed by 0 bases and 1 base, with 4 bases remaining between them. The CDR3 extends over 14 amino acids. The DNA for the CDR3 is TGTGCCAGCAGCTTGGACAGGAACACCGGGGAGCTGTTTTTT. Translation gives CASSLDRNTGELFF.

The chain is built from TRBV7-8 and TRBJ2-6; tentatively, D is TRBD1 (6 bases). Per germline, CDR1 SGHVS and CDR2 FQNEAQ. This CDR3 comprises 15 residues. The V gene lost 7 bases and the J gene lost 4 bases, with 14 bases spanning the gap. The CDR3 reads CASTQTGPGANVLTF. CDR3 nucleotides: TGTGCCAGCACCCAGACAGGACCCGGGGCCAACGTCCTGACTTTC.

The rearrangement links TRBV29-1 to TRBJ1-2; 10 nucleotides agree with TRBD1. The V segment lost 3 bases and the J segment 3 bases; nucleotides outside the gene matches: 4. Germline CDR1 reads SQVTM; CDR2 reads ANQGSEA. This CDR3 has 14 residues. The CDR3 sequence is CSVERQGADYGYTF. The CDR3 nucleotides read TGCAGCGTTGAGAGACAGGGGGCGGACTATGGCTACACCTTC.

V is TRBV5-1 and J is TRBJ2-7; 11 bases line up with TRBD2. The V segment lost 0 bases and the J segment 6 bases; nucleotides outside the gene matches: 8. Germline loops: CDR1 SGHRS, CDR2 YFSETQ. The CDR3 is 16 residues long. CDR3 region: CASSLARASGGFEQYF. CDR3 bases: TGCGCCAGCAGCTTGGCCAGGGCTAGCGGGGGGTTCGAGCAGTACTTC.

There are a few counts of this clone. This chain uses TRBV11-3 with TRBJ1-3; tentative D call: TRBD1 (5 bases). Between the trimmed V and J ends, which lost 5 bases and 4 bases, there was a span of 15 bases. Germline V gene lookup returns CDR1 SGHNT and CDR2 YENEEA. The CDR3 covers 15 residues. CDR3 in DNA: TGTGCCAGCAGCCTCGGCCCAGGGTCAGGAAACACCATATATTTT. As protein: CASSLGPGSGNTIYF.

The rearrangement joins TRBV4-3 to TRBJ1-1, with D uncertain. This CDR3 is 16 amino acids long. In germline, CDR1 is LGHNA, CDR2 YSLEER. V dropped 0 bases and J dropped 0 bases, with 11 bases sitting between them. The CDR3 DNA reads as TGCGCCAGCAGCCAAGATCGGTACCAATTGAACACTGAAGCTTTCTTT. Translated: CASSQDRYQLNTEAFF.

CDR3 nucleotides: TGTGCCAGTAGTGGGGGGGAGTGGAACAGGATCCGTGTAAATGGCTACACCTTC. It yields the protein CASSGGEWNRIRVNGYTF. This chain joins TRBV19 and TRBJ1-2; maybe TRBD1 (5 bases). The V gene lost 5 bases and the J gene lost 6 bases, with 28 bases spanning the gap. This CDR3 spans 18 amino acids. From germline, CDR1 is LNHDA and CDR2 SQIVND (reference sequence).

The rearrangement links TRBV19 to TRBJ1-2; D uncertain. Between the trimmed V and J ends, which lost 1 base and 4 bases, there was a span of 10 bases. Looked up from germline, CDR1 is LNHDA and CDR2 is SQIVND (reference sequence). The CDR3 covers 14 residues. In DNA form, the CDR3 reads TGTGCCAGTAGTATAGGAGGGTCCGGCTATGGCTACACCTTC. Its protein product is CASSIGGSGYGYTF.

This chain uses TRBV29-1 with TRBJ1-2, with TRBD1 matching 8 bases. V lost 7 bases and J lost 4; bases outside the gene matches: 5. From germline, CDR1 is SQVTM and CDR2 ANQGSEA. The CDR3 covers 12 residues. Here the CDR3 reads CSAETGAYGYTF. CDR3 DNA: TGCAGCGCCGAGACAGGGGCCTATGGCTACACCTTC.

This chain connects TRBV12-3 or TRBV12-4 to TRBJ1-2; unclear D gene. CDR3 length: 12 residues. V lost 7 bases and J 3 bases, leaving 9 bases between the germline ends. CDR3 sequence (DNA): TGTGCCAGCACCAGGATAGACTATGGCTACACCTTC. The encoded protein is CASTRIDYGYTF.

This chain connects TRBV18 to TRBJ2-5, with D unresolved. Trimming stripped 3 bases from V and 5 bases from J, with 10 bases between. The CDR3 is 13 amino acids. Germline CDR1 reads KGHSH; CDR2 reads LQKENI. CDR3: CASSPGRAETQYF. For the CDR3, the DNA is TGTGCCAGCTCACCCGGTCGTGCTGAGACCCAGTACTTC.

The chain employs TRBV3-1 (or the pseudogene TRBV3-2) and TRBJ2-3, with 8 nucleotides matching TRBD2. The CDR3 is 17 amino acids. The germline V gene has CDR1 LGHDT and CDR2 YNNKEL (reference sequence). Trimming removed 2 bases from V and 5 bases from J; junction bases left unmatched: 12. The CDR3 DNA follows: TGTGCCAGCAGCCAACCAGATAGCGGGGAGGGGCGAGATACGCAGTATTTT. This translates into CASSQPDSGEGRDTQYF.

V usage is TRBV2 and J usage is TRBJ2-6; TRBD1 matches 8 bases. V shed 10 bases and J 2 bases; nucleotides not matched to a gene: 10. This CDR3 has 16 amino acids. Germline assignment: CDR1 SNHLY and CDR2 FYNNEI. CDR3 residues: CAKTQGALAGANVLTF. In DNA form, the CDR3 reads TGTGCCAAGACCCAGGGGGCGCTGGCTGGGGCCAACGTCCTGACTTTC.

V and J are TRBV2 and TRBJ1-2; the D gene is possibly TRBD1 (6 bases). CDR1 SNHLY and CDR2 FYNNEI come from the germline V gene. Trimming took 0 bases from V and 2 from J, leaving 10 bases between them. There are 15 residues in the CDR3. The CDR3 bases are TGTGCCAGCAGTGAAGCATGGGGGCGAAACTATGGCTACACCTTC. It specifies CASSEAWGRNYGYTF.

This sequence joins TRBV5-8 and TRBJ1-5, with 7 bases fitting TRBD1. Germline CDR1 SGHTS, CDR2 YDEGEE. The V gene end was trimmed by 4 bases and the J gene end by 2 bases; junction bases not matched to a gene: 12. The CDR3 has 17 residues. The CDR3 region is CASSPGQAGIGNQPQHF. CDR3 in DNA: TGTGCCAGCAGCCCTGGACAGGCGGGTATTGGCAATCAGCCCCAGCATTTT.

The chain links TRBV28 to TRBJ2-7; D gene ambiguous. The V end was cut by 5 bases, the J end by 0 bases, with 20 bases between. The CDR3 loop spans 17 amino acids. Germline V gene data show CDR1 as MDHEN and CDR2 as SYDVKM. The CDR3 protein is CASSPLFSRYYSYEQYF. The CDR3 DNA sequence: TGTGCCAGCAGTCCTTTATTCTCCCGTTATTACTCCTACGAGCAGTACTTC. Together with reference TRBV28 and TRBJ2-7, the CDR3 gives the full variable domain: DVKVTQSSRYLVKRTGEKVFLECVQDMDHENMFWYRQDPGLGLRLIYFSYDVKMKEKGDIPEGYSVSREKKERFSLILESASTNQTSMYLCASSPLFSRYYSYEQYFGPGTRLTVT.

This CDR3 reads CASSSGVGIADTQYF. CDR3 in DNA: TGTGCCAGCAGCTCAGGGGTGGGCATTGCAGATACGCAGTATTTT. The V call is TRBV5-4, the J call TRBJ2-3, with a weak D call TRBD1 (6 bases). The V gene lost 3 bases and the J gene lost 4 bases, with 15 bases spanning the gap. This CDR3 spans 15 amino acids. Germline CDR1 reads SGHNT; CDR2 reads YYREEE (reference sequence).

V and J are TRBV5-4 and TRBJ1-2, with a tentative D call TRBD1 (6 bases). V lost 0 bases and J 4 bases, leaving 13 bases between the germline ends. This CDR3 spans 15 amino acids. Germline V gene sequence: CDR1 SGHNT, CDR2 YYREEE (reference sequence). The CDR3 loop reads CASSLGQGFGYGYTF. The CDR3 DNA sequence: TGTGCCAGCAGCTTGGGGCAGGGGTTCGGCTATGGCTACACCTTC.

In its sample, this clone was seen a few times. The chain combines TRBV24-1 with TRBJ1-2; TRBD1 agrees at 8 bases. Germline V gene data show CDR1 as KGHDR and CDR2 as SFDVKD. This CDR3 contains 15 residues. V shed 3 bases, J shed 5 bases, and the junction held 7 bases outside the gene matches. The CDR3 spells CATSDDRQGKYGYTF. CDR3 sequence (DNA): TGTGCCACCAGTGATGATCGACAGGGGAAGTATGGCTACACCTTC.

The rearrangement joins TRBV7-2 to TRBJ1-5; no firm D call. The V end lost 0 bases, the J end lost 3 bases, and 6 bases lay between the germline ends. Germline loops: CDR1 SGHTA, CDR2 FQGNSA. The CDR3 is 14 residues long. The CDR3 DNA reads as TGTGCCAGCAGCTTAGCCCCTGTCAATCAGCCCCAGCATTTT. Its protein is CASSLAPVNQPQHF.

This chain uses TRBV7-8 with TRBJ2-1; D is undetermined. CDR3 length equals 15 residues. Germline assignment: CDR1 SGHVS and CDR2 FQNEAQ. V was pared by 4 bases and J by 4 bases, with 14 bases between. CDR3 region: CASSSGWAPYNEQFF. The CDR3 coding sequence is TGTGCCAGCAGCTCCGGATGGGCCCCGTACAATGAGCAGTTCTTC.

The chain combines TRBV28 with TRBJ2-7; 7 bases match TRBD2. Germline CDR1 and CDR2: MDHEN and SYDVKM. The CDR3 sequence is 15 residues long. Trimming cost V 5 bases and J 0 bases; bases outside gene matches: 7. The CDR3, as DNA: TGTGCCAGCAGTCGGTGGGGGGGGAGCTCCTACGAGCAGTACTTC. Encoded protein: CASSRWGGSSYEQYF.

The CDR3 nucleotides are TGCGCCAGCAGCTTGGAGCTCAATCAGCCCCAGCATTTT. It yields the protein CASSLELNQPQHF. The chain links TRBV5-1 to TRBJ1-5, with no clear D. The CDR3 totals 13 residues. The germline V gene has CDR1 SGHRS and CDR2 YFSETQ. V lost 0 bases to trimming and J lost 3 bases, with 4 bases between them.

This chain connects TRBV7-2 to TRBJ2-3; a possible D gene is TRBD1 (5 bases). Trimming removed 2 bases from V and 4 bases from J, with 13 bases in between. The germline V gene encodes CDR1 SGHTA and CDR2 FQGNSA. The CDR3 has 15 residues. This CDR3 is CASSLLGQGPDTQYF. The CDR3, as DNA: TGTGCCAGCAGCTTACTCGGTCAGGGTCCAGATACGCAGTATTTT. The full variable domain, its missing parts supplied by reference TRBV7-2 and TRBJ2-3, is GAGVSQSPSNKVTEKGKDVELRCDPISGHTALYWYRQSLGQGLEFLIYFQGNSAPDKSGLPSDRFSAERTGGSVSTLTIQRTQQEDSAVYLCASSLLGQGPDTQYFGPGTRLTVL.

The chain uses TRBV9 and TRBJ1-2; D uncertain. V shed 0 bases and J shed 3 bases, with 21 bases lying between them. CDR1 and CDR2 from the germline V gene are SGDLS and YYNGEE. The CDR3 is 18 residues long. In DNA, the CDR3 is TGTGCCAGCAGCGTAGGATCGGAGGTGTTGCAAAATGACTATGGCTACACCTTC. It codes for CASSVGSEVLQNDYGYTF.

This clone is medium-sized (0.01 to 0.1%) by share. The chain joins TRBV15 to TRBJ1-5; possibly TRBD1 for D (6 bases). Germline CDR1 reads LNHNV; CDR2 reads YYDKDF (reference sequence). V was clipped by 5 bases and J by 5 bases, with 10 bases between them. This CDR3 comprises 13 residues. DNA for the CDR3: TGTGCCACCAGCGGAGGGGGGGATCAGCCCCAGCATTTT. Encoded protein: CATSGGGDQPQHF.